The next 9 T cell receptor beta chains were all read from a single sample in a study of cytomegalovirus exposure and HLA in healthy donors (dated by TCRdb to the late 2010s). Library preparation employed the immunoSEQ multiplex PCR assay. A mixture of 60 forward primers for TCR Vbeta segments and 13 reverse primers for TCR Jbeta segments was used in the multiplex PCR. TCRdb carries this immuneACCESS record with in-frame sequences only. Its versions omit some clonotypes, under half of them owing to an unresolved V gene in the studies checked, with the rest unexplained. For this sample there are around 90,000 clones; roughly four fifths appear just once. Of the sample, roughly 0.63% falls within the top ten clones. Sequenced material: PBMCs. The receptors were sampled from a man aged 30 to 45 in good health and CMV-seronegative.

This sequence joins TRBV6-6 and TRBJ1-4; the D is unclear. Germline loops: CDR1 MNHNY, CDR2 SVGAGI (reference sequence). This CDR3 is 14 amino acids long. V gave up 2 bases and J gave up 5 bases, with 9 bases separating them. CDR3 protein: CASSYSRSNEKLFF. The DNA for the CDR3 is TGTGCCAGCAGTTACAGTAGATCGAATGAAAAACTGTTTTTT.

As to this clone: At one end, the junction sequence differs from germline, possibly due to a read error. The chain has TRBV7-2 and TRBJ1-4; no definite D call. Germline V lookup: CDR1 SGHTA, CDR2 FQGNSA. The CDR3 loop spans 12 amino acids. The CDR3 bases are TGTGCCAGCAGCCTGACACCTGAAAACCTGTTTTTT. It translates to CASSLTPENLFF.

This chain uses TRBV7-2 with TRBJ2-5, with 10 bases fitting TRBD2. The V gene end was trimmed by 1 base and the J gene end by 4 bases; junction bases not matched to a gene: 0. The CDR3 consists of 14 residues. Germline lookup yields CDR1 SGHTA and CDR2 FQGNSA. The CDR3 DNA is TGTGCCAGCAGCTTAGGACTAGCGGGAGAGACCCAGTACTTC. As protein: CASSLGLAGETQYF.

The chain recombines TRBV9 with TRBJ2-3; 8 positions match TRBD2. This CDR3 has 18 residues. Germline trimming cut 0 bases from V and 2 bases from J; bases unmatched to any gene: 11. CDR1 is SGDLS, CDR2 YYNGEE, per germline. The DNA for the CDR3 is TGTGCCAGCAGCGTAGTAGCAGAGGGAGCGGGGGTCACAGATACGCAGTATTTT. Translating gives CASSVVAEGAGVTDTQYF.

The chain employs TRBV5-6 and TRBJ1-2; D is possibly TRBD1 (5 bases). The CDR3 loop spans 14 amino acids. V was trimmed by 5 bases and J by 8 bases, leaving 19 bases between them. The V gene's germline CDR1 is SGHDT and CDR2 YYEEEE. CDR3 DNA sequence: TGTGCCAGCAGTTGGGGTCCTTCCGGGGGGGGCTACACCTTC. This codes for CASSWGPSGGGYTF.

This rearrangement joins TRBV19 to TRBJ1-1, with D possibly TRBD1 on 5 matching bases. This CDR3 contains 14 residues. Germline CDR1 is LNHDA and CDR2 is SQIVND (reference sequence). Trimming took 5 bases from V and 1 from J, leaving 11 bases between them. DNA for the CDR3: TGTGCCAGTAGTCTCCAGGGCTCGAACACTGAAGCTTTCTTT. This sequence encodes CASSLQGSNTEAFF.

The chain employs TRBV29-1 and TRBJ2-6; a weak D match, TRBD1 (5 bases). Per germline, CDR1 SQVTM and CDR2 ANQGSEA. CDR3 length equals 17 residues. V was cut by 0 bases and J by 2 bases, with 14 bases left in between. The DNA for the CDR3 is TGCAGCGTTGAAGAATTCGCAGGGTCGGCTGGGGCCAACGTCCTGACTTTC. This gives the protein CSVEEFAGSAGANVLTF.

J is TRBJ2-2 and V is TRBV5-4, with D possibly being TRBD1 (5 bases). The CDR3 covers 15 residues. CDR1 is SGHNT, CDR2 YYREEE, per germline (reference sequence). Trimming shortened V by 0 bases and J by 4 bases, and 10 bases separated the two germline ends. The chain's CDR3 is CASSLEGVGTGELFF. Here the CDR3 DNA reads TGTGCCAGCAGCTTGGAAGGGGTCGGCACCGGGGAGCTGTTTTTT.

In this sample, this clone turned up once. This chain uses TRBV9 with TRBJ1-4; TRBD1 matches 8 bases. Germline-derived CDR1 and CDR2 are SGDLS and YYNGEE. The CDR3 runs 16 residues. Germline trimming cut 3 bases from V and 4 bases from J; bases unmatched to any gene: 8. The CDR3 DNA sequence: TGTGCCAGCAGCGCAGGGGGCGGACAGTTTAATGAAAAACTGTTTTTT. Its translation: CASSAGGGQFNEKLFF.